This TCR beta chain was profiled in a study of blood T cell repertoires in COVID-19. Study at large: Nucleic acid was either cDNA or gDNA, and it came from T cells, B-cell-depleted T cells, or PBMCs.

This clone was detected only a few times. Per the original data handling: Estimates of nucleated cell counts were drawn from the amplification of reference gene primers. The protocol was immunoSEQ multiplex PCR, while the TCRdb copy is restricted to in-frame clones and leaves out a portion. V and J calls and clone size are copied from that table; D and trimming were computed from the DNA. The sample includes about 180,000 clones, around 86% of them seen just once. This CDR3 is 14 amino acids long. V lost 7 bases to trimming and J lost 4 bases, with 16 bases between them. Germline V gene data show CDR1 as SNHLY and CDR2 as FYNNEI.

Sequenced: peripheral blood. The rearrangement uses TRBV2 and TRBJ1-2; a possible D gene is TRBD1 (6 bases). The TCR sequence derives from a woman in her seventies with COVID-19, enrolled during active disease. CDR3 nucleotides: TGTGCCAGCAATCCTGGGACATCCTCCTATGGCTACACCTTC. The encoded protein is CASNPGTSSYGYTF.